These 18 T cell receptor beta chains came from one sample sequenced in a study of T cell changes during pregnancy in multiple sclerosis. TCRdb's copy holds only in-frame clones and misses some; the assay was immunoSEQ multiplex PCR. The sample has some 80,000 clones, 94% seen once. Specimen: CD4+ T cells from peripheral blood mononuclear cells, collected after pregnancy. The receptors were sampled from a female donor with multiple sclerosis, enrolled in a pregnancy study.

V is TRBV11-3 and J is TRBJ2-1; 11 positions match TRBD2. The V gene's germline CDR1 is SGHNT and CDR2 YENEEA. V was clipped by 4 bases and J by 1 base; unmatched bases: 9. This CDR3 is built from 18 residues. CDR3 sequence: CASSSRTSSGGSYNEQFF. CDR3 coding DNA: TGTGCCAGCAGCTCTAGGACTTCTAGCGGGGGGTCCTACAATGAGCAGTTCTTC.

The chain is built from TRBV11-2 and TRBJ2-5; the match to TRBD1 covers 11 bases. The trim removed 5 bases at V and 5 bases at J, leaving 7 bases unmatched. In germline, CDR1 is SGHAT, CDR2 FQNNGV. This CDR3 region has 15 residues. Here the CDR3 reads CASSRRTGGRETQYF. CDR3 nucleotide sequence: TGTGCCAGCAGCCGAAGGACAGGGGGCCGGGAGACCCAGTACTTC. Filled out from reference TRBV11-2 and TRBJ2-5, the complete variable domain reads EAGVAQSPRYKIIEKRQSVAFWCNPISGHATLYWYQQILGQGPKLLIQFQNNGVVDDSQLPKDRFSAERLKGVDSTLKIQPAKLEDSAVYLCASSRRTGGRETQYFGPGTRLLVL.

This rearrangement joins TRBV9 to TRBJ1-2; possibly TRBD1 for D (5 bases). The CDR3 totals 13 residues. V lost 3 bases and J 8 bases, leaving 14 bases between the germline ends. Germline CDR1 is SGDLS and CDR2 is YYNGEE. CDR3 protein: CASSATERGGYTF. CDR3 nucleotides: TGTGCCAGCAGCGCGACAGAGAGAGGAGGCTACACCTTC.

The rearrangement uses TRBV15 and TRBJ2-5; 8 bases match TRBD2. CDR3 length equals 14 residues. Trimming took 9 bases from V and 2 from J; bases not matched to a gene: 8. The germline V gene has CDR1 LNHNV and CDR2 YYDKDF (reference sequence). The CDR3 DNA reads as TGTGCCACGGGAAAGTTAGCGGGACAAGAGACCCAGTACTTC. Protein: CATGKLAGQETQYF.

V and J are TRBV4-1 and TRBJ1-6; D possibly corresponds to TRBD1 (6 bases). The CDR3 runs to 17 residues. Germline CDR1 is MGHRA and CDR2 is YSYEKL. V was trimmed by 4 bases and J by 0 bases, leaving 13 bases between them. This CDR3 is CASSPQGQSSYNSPLHF. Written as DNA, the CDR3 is TGCGCCAGCAGCCCACAGGGCCAGAGCTCCTATAATTCACCCCTCCACTTT.

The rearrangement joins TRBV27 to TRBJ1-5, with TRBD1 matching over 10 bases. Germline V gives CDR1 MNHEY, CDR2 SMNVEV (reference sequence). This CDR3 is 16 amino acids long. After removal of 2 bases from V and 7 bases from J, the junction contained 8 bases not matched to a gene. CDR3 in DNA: TGTGCCAGCAGTTTAATGTGGGACAGGGGAGGCCAGCCCCAGCATTTT. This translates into CASSLMWDRGGQPQHF.

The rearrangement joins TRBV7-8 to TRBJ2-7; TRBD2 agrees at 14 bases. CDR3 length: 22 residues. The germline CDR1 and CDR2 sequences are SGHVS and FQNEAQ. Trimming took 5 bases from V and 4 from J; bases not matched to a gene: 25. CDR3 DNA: TGTGCCAGCAGCAAAGGTGGAAAACGGGGACTAGCGGGAGCGTTGGGTAATTACGAGCAGTACTTC. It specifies CASSKGGKRGLAGALGNYEQYF.

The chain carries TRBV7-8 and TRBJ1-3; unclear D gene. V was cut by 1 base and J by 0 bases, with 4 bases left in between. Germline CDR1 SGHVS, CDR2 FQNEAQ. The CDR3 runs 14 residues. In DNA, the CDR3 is TGTGCCAGCAGCTTAGGAGACTCTGGAAACACCATATATTTT. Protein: CASSLGDSGNTIYF. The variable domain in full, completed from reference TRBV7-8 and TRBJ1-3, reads GAGVSQSPRYKVAKRGQDVALRCDPISGHVSLFWYQQALGQGPEFLTYFQNEAQLDKSGLPSDRFFAERPEGSVSTLKIQRTQQEDSAVYLCASSLGDSGNTIYFGEGSWLTVV.

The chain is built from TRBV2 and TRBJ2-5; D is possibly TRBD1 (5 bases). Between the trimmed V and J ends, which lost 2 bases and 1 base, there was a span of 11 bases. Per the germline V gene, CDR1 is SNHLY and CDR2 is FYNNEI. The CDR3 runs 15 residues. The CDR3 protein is CASSERGTSQETQYF. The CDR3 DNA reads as TGTGCCAGCAGTGAAAGGGGCACCAGCCAAGAGACCCAGTACTTC.

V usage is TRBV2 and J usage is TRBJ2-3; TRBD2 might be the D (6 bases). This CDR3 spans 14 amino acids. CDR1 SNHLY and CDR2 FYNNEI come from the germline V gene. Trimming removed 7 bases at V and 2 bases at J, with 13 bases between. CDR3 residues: CASTNRGLTDTQYF. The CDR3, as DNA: TGTGCCAGCACTAATAGGGGACTCACAGATACGCAGTATTTT.

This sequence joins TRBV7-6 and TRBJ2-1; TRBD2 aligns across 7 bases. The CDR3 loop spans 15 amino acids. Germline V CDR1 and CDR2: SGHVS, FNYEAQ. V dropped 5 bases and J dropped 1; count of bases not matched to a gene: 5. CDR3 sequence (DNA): TGTGCCAGCAGCCGAGTAGCGGGTTCCTACAATGAGCAGTTCTTC. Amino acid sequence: CASSRVAGSYNEQFF.

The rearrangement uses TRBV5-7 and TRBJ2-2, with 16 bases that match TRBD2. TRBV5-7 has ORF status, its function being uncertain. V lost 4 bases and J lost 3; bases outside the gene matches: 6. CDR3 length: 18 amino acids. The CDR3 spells CASSKGLAGGGDTGELFF. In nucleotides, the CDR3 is TGTGCCAGCAGCAAGGGACTAGCGGGAGGGGGAGACACCGGGGAGCTGTTTTTT.

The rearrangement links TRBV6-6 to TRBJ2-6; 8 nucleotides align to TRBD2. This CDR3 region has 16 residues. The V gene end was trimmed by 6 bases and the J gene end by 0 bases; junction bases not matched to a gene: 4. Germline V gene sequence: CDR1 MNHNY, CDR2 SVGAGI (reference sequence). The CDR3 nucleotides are TGTGCCAGCAGAAAGGCGGGGGGCTCTGGGGCCAACGTCCTGACTTTC. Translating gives CASRKAGGSGANVLTF.

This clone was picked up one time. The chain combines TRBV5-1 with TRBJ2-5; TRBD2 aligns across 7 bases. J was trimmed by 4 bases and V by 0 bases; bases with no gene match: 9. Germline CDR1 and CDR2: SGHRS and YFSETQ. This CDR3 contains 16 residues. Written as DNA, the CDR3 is TGCGCCAGCAGCTTGGGGGCTAGCGGTCAAGGAGAGACCCAGTACTTC. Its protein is CASSLGASGQGETQYF. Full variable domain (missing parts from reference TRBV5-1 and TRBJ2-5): KAGVTQTPRYLIKTRGQQVTLSCSPISGHRSVSWYQQTPGQGLQFLFEYFSETQRNKGNFPGRFSGRQFSNSRSEMNVSTLELGDSALYLCASSLGASGQGETQYFGPGTRLLVL.

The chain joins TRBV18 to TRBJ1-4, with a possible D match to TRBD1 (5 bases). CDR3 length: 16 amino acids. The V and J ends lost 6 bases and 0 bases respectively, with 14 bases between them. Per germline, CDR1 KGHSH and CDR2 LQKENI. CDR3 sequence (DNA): TGTGCCAGCTCGCGCAACAGGAGAACAACTAATGAAAAACTGTTTTTT. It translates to CASSRNRRTTNEKLFF.

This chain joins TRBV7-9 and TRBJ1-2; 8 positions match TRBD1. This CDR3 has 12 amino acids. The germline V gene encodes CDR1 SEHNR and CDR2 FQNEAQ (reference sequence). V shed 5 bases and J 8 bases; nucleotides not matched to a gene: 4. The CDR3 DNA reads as TGTGCCAGCAGCAGGACAGGGAGGGGCTACACCTTC. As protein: CASSRTGRGYTF. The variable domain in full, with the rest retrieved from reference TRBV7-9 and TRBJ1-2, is DTGVSQNPRHKITKRGQNVTFRCDPISEHNRLYWYRQTLGQGPEFLTYFQNEAQLEKSRLLSDRFSAERPKGSFSTLEIQRTEQGDSAMYLCASSRTGRGYTFGSGTRLTVV.

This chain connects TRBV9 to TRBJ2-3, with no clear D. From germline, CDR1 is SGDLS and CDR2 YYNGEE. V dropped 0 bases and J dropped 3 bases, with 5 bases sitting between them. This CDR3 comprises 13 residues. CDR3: CASSVALTDTQYF. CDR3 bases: TGTGCCAGCAGCGTAGCTTTGACAGATACGCAGTATTTT.

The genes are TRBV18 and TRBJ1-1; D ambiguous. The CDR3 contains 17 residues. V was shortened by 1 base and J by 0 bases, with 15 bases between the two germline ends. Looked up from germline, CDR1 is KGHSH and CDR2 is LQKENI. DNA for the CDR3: TGTGCCAGCTCACCACGGTGGAGGGCTGGGGTGAACACTGAAGCTTTCTTT. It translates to CASSPRWRAGVNTEAFF.